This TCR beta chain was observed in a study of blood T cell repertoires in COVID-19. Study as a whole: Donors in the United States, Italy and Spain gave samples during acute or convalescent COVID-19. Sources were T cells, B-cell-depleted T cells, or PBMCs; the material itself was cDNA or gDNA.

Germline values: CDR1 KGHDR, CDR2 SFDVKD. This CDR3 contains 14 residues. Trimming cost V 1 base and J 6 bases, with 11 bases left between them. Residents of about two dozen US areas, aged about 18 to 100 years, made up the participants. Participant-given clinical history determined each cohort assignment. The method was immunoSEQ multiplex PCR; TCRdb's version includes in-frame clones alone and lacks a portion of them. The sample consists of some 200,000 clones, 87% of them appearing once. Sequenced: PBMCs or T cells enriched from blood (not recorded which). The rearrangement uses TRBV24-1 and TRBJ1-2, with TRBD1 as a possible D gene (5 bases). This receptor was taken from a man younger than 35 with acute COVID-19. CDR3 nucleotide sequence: TGTGCCACCAGTGATTTTGATGACAGAGATGGCTACACCTTC. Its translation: CATSDFDDRDGYTF.